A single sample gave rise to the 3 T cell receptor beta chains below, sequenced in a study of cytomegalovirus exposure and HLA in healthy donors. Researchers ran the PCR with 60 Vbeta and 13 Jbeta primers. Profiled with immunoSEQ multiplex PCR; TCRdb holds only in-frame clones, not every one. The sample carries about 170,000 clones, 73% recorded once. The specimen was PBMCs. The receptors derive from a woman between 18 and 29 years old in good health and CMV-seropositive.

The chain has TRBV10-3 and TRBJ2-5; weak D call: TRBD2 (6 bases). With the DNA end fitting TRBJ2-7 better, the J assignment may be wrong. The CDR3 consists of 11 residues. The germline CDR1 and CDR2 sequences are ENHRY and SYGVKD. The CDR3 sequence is CAPAGSYEQYF. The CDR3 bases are TGTGCCCCCGCGGGATCCTACGAGCAGTACTTC.

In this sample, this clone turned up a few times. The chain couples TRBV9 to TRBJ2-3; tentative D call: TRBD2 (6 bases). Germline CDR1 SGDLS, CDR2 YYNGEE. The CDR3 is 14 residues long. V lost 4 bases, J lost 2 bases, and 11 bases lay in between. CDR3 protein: CASSLGLSTDTQYF. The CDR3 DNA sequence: TGTGCCAGCAGCTTGGGACTCTCCACAGATACGCAGTATTTT. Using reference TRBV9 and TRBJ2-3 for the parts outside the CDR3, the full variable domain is DSGVTQTPKHLITATGQRVTLRCSPRSGDLSVYWYQQSLDQGLQFLIQYYNGEERAKGNILERFSAQQFPDLHSELNLSSLELGDSALYFCASSLGLSTDTQYFGPGTRLTVL.

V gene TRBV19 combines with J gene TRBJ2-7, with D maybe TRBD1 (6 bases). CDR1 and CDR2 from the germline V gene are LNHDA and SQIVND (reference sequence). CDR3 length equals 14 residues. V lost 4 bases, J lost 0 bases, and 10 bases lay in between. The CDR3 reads CASSRQGSSYEQYF. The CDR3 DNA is TGTGCCAGTAGTAGGCAGGGGAGCTCCTACGAGCAGTACTTC.